This TCR beta chain was observed in a study of a mutant IDH1 vaccine in newly diagnosed glioma. Overall study: With temozolomide cycles, or 4-6 weeks after radiotherapy alone, vaccination was started. Visits designated V12 and V13 were conducted at weeks 35 and 47, respectively. Those enrolled had earlier been treated with radiotherapy, temozolomide, or both, mostly both.

With regard to this clone: Its antigen is not known.

Overall study results and limits: Changes to the top peripheral T cell clonotypes appeared unrelated to pseudoprogression.

The CDR3 spans 15 residues. CDR1 and CDR2 (germline): SGHTA, FQGNSA. Trimming cost V 5 bases and J 6 bases; bases outside gene matches: 11. Using immunoSEQ multiplex PCR, the repertoire was profiled, and TCRdb retains in-frame clones only, with some absent. Of approximately 50,000 clones in the sample, approximately 90% were seen once. Time point defined: week 35, safety follow-up. Every single dose of the vaccine, 300 ug of mutant IDH1 20-mer peptide, came with topical imiquimod. The sample in question was PBMCs, obtained from a glioma patient whose treatment included an IDH1 peptide vaccine. The receptor was derived from a woman in her forties with glioma. This chain uses TRBV7-2 with TRBJ2-7, with 9 bases lining up with TRBD2. The DNA of the CDR3 is TGTGCCAGCAGCCAACGGGGCGGGGGGGTCTTCGAGCAGTACTTC. This sequence encodes CASSQRGGGVFEQYF.